This T cell receptor (beta chain) was recovered during a study of T cells after yellow fever vaccination. Study-level background: The SMART-Seq v4 Ultra Low Input method served to prepare the low-cell-number fractions. Study-level findings and limits: There was a small share of clonotypes that showed up in both the CD4 and CD8 compartments.

There are 16 residues in the CDR3. Germline V gene data show CDR1 as SGHRS and CDR2 as YFSETQ. V lost 4 bases, J lost 7 bases, and 12 bases stayed unmatched. Researchers made TCR cDNA using 5'RACE template switching, and this step added a universal primer site and UMIs. One entry per CDR3 protein results from TCRdb running MiXCR on the 5' RACE reads. The sample contains 250,000 to 350,000 distinct CDR3 sequences, 8.7% of which appear only once. This clonotype was recorded at least ten times. The target antigen is unknown. The TCR comes from a man between 18 and 29 years old who received the YFV17D yellow fever vaccine. The gene calls are TRBV5-1 and TRBJ2-1; 9 nucleotides match TRBD1. The specimen comprised CD4+ T cells sorted from PBMCs, sampled 5 days after the yellow fever booster vaccination. CDR3: CASSQSPGQGGNEQFF. The CDR3 coding sequence is TGCGCCAGCAGCCAATCCCCGGGACAGGGTGGGAATGAGCAGTTCTTC.